This paragraph covers one T cell receptor (beta chain) sequence. The V segment lost 5 bases and the J segment 9 bases; nucleotides outside the gene matches: 9. This CDR3 region has 15 residues. Germline V gene data show CDR1 as SGHTA and CDR2 as FQGNSA. This record comes from a study of technical replicates of blood from several donors. Sequenced by immunoSEQ multiplex PCR; TCRdb stores in-frame clones only, minus some. The sample holds 75,000 to 95,000 clones; just under 95% are singletons and the top ten take around 0.42%. The chain carries TRBV7-2 and TRBJ1-4; 10 bases fit TRBD1. Sequenced sample: T cells isolated from PBMCs. The sequence derives from a human donor in good health. The CDR3 spells CASSLTGTGDKKLFF. Written as DNA, the CDR3 is TGTGCCAGCAGCCTAACCGGGACAGGGGACAAAAAACTGTTTTTT.